This TCR beta chain was sequenced for a study of molecular identifiers for immune sequencing clone quantification (dated by TCRdb to 2016 to 2018). About the study as a whole: For a replicate experiment, RNA from roughly 20,000 or 100,000 naive CD8 T cells was divided into five aliquots, and four of the five aliquots were sequenced. This methods study benchmarked molecular-identifier clustering-based TCR repertoire sequencing (MIDCIRS) and TCR RNA copy counting, using CD8 T cells to do so.

Its CDR3 holds 16 amino acids, cysteine through phenylalanine. The kept DNA is CDR3 alone, 48 bases in frame from the first base. The V end loses 3 bases and the J end loses 6 bases, and a stretch of 17 bases separates them. CDR1 and CDR2, per the germline V gene, are LGHNT and FRNRAP. The library came from PCR. The reads were generated on an Illumina HiSeq 4000. Bulk TCR libraries were made following a previously described method, with the TCR primers given in Table S5. Purification of total RNA was performed with the Qiagen AllPrep DNA/RNA kit. Before any analysis, reads coming from multiple sequencing runs of the same library were combined into one pool. As for the original processing: Only reads with exact TCR constant sequence were kept, trimmed to 150 nt, and grouped by their 12-nt molecular barcodes. Reads within each barcode group were sub-clustered using a 15% Levenshtein threshold, and quality-weighted consensus sequences were constructed for each RNA molecule. Non-functional sequences were excluded, and lower-count sequences lying one edit away from another sequence were also excluded. Based on a fit of two negative binomial distributions, barcode sub-clusters having less than 20% of the maximum read count were discarded. TCRdb reworked the public reads: Q25 trimming with fastp, MiXCR clone assembly, productive beta chains retained. Each entry merges the rows of one CDR3 protein and shows their most common DNA and genes. TCRdb's processing, not the authors' own work, is the source of the V and J calls. Here the sample has over 600,000 distinct CDR3 sequences; 20% occur a single time. The ten top clones hold around 0.9% of the sample.

What the study reported, not specific to this receptor: Without barcode sub-clustering, chimeric consensus sequences inflated TCR diversity; chimeras reached as high as 47%. In CMV-specific effector cells, clones with more than 20 RNA copies contained over 98% of molecules, whereas in naive cells such clones contained under 1% of molecules. Highly expanded clone sizes could be underestimated because identical TCR molecules may share a barcode. Modeling estimated about 3.3 recovered TCR RNA copies per cell, compared with roughly 10 by digital PCR, which implies roughly 29% capture efficiency. Spiked-in Jurkat TCR RNA equivalent to a single cell was reported to be detectable even among 750,000 to 1,000,000 naive CD8 T cells. The naive libraries included spiked-in Jurkat TCR RNA (around 10 copies' worth), and this RNA is not part of the donor repertoire.

This clonotype has a count of ten or more. This clone's antigen is unknown. Base qualities are not recorded, but no much larger clone differs from it by a single base. Libraries of naive CD8 T cells were built from around 20,000 to 1,000,000 sorted cells, with 10%, 30% or 50% of the purified RNA used. Naive CD8 T cells, defined as CD8+CD4-CCR7+CD45RA+, were FACS-sorted into RLT Plus buffer on a BD FACSAria II. To test detection sensitivity, Jurkat RNA equal to over nine TCR copies was added to samples of about 17,000-1,100,000 naive CD8 T cells. Enrichment of CD8 T cells was done with RosetteSep CD8+ T Cell Enrichment Cocktail plus Ficoll-Paque, and ACK red cell lysis came afterward.

The TCR originated in a human donor in good health. Some libraries in this study had Jurkat cell RNA spiked in. The specimen was naive CD8+ T cells from blood, with Jurkat cell RNA spiked in. Reading the label with the study, this specimen's cell subset or site is: FACS-sorted CD8+CD4-CCR7+CD45RA+ naive T cells. The V and J segments used are TRBV12-5 and TRBJ1-4, and possibly TRBD1, on 5 matching bases. CDR3 protein: CASGFNSGHIYEKLFF. The bases are TGTGCTAGTGGTTTCAATTCTGGACATATATATGAAAAACTGTTTTTT.